This is a list of T cell receptor beta chains from one sample in a study of cytomegalovirus exposure and HLA in healthy donors. Produced via immunoSEQ multiplex PCR; TCRdb's table is partial and in-frame only. The repertoire has 110,000 or so clones, 77% of them found once; the top ten carry 5.8%. Sequenced: PBMCs. All receptors derive from a young man in good health and CMV-seropositive. Both conserved end residues are part of each CDR3. The order of the fields is clone size, D gene, V gene, J gene, CDR3 DNA, CDR3 protein. The D gene is left open where the match is weak. The size entry is marked missing in some rows and otherwise reads once, few, many or a size class.

size: NA; D: TRBD1; V: TRBV6-1; J: TRBJ1-5; DNA: TGTGCCAGGGGAGGACAGGACCTGATCCAGCCCCAGCATTTT; CDR3: CARGGQDLIQPQHF
size: NA; D: NA; V: TRBV6-5; J: TRBJ2-2; DNA: TGTGCCAGCCGCATTGGGCGGGTGAACACCGGGGAGCTGTTTTTT; CDR3: CASRIGRVNTGELFF
size: NA; D: TRBD1; V: TRBV7-7; J: TRBJ1-3; DNA: TGTGCTAGCAGTCGAGAGGACAGGGCTGGAAACACCATATATTTT; CDR3: CASSREDRAGNTIYF
size: NA; D: NA; V: TRBV4-1; J: TRBJ1-3; DNA: TGCGCCAGCAGCCAAGGCCCGGACAGTCCCTCTGGAAACACCATATATTTT; CDR3: CASSQGPDSPSGNTIYF
size: NA; D: NA; V: TRBV7-6; J: TRBJ1-1; DNA: TGTGCCAGCAGCTTAGAAACACATATGAACACTGAAGCTTTCTTT; CDR3: CASSLETHMNTEAFF
size: NA; D: TRBD1; V: TRBV9; J: TRBJ2-1; DNA: TGTGCCAGCAGCGTAGCCTCGACAGGGTACAATGAGCAGTTCTTC; CDR3: CASSVASTGYNEQFF
size: NA; D: TRBD1; V: TRBV5-1; J: TRBJ1-2; DNA: TGCGCCAGCAGCGAAAGGGGACAGGGGGACTATGGCTACACCTTC; CDR3: CASSERGQGDYGYTF
size: NA; D: NA; V: TRBV11-1; J: TRBJ1-2; DNA: TGTGCCAGCAGCTTATTCCGGGGAGGGCCTGATGGCTACACCTTC; CDR3: CASSLFRGGPDGYTF
size: NA; D: TRBD1; V: TRBV6-5; J: TRBJ2-7; DNA: TGTGCCAGCAGTACCCCGGGACAGGGGGCCTACGAGCAGTACTTC; CDR3: CASSTPGQGAYEQYF
size: NA; D: TRBD1; V: TRBV25-1; J: TRBJ2-5; DNA: TGTGCCAGCAGTGACGGGACAGGGCAAGAGACCCAGTACTTC; CDR3: CASSDGTGQETQYF
size: few; D: NA; V: TRBV5-1; J: TRBJ2-1; DNA: TGCGCCAGCAGCTTGGTCGCGGGAACATACAATGAGCAGTTCTTC; CDR3: CASSLVAGTYNEQFF
size: NA; D: TRBD1; V: TRBV5-4; J: TRBJ2-7; DNA: TGTGCCAGCAGCCGGGACAGCGGCGGGGAGCAGTACTTC; CDR3: CASSRDSGGEQYF
size: NA; D: NA; V: TRBV27; J: TRBJ2-1; DNA: TGTGCCAGCAGTACGACAGATTACAATGAGCAGTTCTTC; CDR3: CASSTTDYNEQFF
size: NA; D: NA; V: TRBV6-1; J: TRBJ1-1; DNA: TGTGCCAGCAGTGAATCGTGGGGCGCGAGCACTGAAGCTTTCTTT; CDR3: CASSESWGASTEAFF
size: NA; D: NA; V: TRBV18; J: TRBJ1-2; DNA: TGTGCCAGCTCACCAGATGGGGGGAGGAACTATGGCTACACCTTC; CDR3: CASSPDGGRNYGYTF
size: few; D: NA; V: TRBV25-1; J: TRBJ2-3; DNA: TGTGCCAGCAGTGGGTCTGGCGGGCGGGGAGATACGCAGTATTTT; CDR3: CASSGSGGRGDTQYF
size: few; D: TRBD1; V: TRBV2; J: TRBJ1-2; DNA: TGTGCCAGCAGTGTTTGGGACAGGGGGCATGGCTACACCTTC; CDR3: CASSVWDRGHGYTF
size: NA; D: NA; V: TRBV5-5; J: TRBJ2-5; DNA: TGTGCCAGCAGCTTGGGGGAGGGGGGAGAGACCCAGTACTTC; CDR3: CASSLGEGGETQYF
size: NA; D: TRBD1; V: TRBV5-1; J: TRBJ1-5; DNA: TGCGCCAGCAGCTTGGGGACAGGGAGCAATCAGCCCCAGCATTTT; CDR3: CASSLGTGSNQPQHF
size: NA; D: TRBD2; V: TRBV5-4; J: TRBJ2-2; DNA: TGTGCCAGCAGCGACGGGACTAGCGGGAGATCCGGGGAGCTGTTTTTT; CDR3: CASSDGTSGRSGELFF
size: few; D: NA; V: TRBV4-1; J: TRBJ1-3; DNA: TGCGCCAGCAGTCAAGGACCTTGGCAGGCTTCGGCCTCTGGAAACACCATATATTTT; CDR3: CASSQGPWQASASGNTIYF
size: NA; D: NA; V: TRBV10-2; J: TRBJ2-3; DNA: TGCGCCAGCAGTGAGGCGTCAGATACGCAGTATTTT; CDR3: CASSEASDTQYF